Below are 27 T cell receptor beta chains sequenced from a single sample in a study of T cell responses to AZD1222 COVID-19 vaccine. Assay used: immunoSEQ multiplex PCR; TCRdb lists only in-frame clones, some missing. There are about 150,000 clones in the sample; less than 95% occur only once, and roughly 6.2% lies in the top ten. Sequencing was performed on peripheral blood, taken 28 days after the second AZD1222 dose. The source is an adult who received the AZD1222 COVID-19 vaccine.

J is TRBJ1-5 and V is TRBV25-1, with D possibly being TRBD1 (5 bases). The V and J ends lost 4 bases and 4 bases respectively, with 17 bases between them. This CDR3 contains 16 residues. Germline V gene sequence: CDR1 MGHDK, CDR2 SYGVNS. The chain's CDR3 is CASSALGRDGNQPQHF. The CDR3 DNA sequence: TGTGCCAGCAGTGCTTTGGGCAGGGACGGTAATCAGCCCCAGCATTTT.

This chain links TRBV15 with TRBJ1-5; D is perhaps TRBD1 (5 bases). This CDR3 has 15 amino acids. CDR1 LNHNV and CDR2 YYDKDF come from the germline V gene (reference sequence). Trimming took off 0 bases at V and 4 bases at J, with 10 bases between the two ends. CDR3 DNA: TGTGCCACCAGCAGAGATTTGGGGGGAAATCAGCCCCAGCATTTT. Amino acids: CATSRDLGGNQPQHF.

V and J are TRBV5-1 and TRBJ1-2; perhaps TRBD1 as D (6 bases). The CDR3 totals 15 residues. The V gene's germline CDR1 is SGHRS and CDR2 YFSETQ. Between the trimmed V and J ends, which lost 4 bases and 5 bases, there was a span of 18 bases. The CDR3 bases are TGCGCCAGCAGCCCAACAGGGAACCGCCGGTATGGCTACACCTTC. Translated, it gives CASSPTGNRRYGYTF.

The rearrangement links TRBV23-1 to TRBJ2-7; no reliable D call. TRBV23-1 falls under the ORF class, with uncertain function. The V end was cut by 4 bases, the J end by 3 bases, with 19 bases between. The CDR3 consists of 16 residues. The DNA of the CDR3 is TGCGCCAGCAGTCCCCCTTGTTGCAGGTCTTACTACGAGCAGTACTTC. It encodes CASSPPCCRSYYEQYF.

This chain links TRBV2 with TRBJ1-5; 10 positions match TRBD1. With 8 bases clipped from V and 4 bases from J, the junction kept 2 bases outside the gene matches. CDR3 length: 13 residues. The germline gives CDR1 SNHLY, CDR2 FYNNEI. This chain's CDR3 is CASRDRGNQPQHF. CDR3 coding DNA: TGTGCCAGCCGGGACAGGGGTAATCAGCCCCAGCATTTT.

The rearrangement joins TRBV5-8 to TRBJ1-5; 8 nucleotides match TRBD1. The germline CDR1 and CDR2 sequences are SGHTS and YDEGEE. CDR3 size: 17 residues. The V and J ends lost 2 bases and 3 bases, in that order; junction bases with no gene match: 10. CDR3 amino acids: CASSLIPGQALNQPQHF. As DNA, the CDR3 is TGTGCCAGCAGCTTAATACCGGGACAGGCCCTCAATCAGCCCCAGCATTTT.

CDR3: CASSSDSILTGGGGNQPQHF. The CDR3 nucleotides are TGTGCCAGCAGTTCAGACTCTATTCTGACAGGGGGCGGAGGCAATCAGCCCCAGCATTTT. The rearrangement uses TRBV6-2 or TRBV6-3 and TRBJ1-5, with TRBD1 matching over 10 bases. Germline-derived CDR1 and CDR2 are MNHEY and SVGEGT. The junction had 17 bases not matched to a gene; V was cut back by 4 bases and J by 2 bases. The CDR3 runs to 20 residues.

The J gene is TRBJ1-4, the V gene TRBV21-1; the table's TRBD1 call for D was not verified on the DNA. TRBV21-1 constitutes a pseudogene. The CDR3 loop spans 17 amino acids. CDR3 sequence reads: CASSEWGRQGTNEKLFF. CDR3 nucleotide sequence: TGTGCCAGCAGCGAATGGGGCAGACAGGGGACTAATGAAAAACTGTTTTTT.

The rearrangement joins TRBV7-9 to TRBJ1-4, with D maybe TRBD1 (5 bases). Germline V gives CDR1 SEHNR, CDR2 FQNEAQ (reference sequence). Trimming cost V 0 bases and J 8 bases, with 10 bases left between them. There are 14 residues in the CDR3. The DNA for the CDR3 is TGTGCCAGCAGCTTAGCGGCAGGGCAGGAAAAACTGTTTTTT. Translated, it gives CASSLAAGQEKLFF.

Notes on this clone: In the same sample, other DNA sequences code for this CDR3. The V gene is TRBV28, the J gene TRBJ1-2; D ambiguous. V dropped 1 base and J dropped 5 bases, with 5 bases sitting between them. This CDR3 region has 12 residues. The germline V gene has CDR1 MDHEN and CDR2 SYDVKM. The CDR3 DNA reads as TGTGCCAGCAGTTTATCCCTTTATGGCTACACCTTC. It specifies CASSLSLYGYTF.

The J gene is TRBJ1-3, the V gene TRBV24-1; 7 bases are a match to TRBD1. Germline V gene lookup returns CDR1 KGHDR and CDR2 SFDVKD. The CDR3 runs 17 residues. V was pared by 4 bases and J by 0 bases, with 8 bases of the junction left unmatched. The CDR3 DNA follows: TGTGCCACCAGTGAAAGTAGGGGGCAGAGCTCTGGAAACACCATATATTTT. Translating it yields CATSESRGQSSGNTIYF.

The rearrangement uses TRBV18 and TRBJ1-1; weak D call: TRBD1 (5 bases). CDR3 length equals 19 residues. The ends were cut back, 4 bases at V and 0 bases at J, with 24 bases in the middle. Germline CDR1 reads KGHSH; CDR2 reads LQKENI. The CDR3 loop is CASSQPTGTESLMNTEAFF. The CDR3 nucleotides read TGTGCCAGCTCACAACCTACCGGGACGGAAAGTTTAATGAACACTGAAGCTTTCTTT.

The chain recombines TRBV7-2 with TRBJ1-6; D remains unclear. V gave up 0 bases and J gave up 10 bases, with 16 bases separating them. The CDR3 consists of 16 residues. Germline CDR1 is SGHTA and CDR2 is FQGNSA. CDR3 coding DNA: TGTGCCAGCAGCTTAGCCGCACGGGGTTCAAGGTCACCCCTCCACTTT. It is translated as CASSLAARGSRSPLHF.

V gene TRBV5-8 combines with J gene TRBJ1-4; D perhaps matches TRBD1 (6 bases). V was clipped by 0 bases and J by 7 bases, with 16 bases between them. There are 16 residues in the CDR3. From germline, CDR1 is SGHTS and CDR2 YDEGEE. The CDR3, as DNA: TGTGCCAGCAGCTTGGCCGGCAGGGGAGGTCGTGAAAAACTGTTTTTT. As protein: CASSLAGRGGREKLFF.

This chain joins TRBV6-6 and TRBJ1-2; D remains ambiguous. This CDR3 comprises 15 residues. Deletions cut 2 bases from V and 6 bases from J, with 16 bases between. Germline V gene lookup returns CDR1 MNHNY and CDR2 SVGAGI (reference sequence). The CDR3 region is CASSYQMAEVNGYTF. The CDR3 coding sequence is TGTGCCAGCAGTTACCAGATGGCAGAAGTTAATGGCTACACCTTC.

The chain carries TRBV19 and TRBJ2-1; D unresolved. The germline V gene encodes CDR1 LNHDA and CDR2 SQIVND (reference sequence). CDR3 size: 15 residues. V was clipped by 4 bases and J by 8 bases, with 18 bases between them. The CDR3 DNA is TGTGCCAGTAGTACGGCTGACCGTAAGATCGATGAGCAGTTCTTC. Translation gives CASSTADRKIDEQFF.

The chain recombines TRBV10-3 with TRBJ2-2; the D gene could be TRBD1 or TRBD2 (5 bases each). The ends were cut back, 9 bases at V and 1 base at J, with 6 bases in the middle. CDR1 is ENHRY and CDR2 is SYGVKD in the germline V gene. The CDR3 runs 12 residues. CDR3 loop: CAMGVNTGELFF. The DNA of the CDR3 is TGTGCCATGGGGGTGAACACCGGGGAGCTGTTTTTT.

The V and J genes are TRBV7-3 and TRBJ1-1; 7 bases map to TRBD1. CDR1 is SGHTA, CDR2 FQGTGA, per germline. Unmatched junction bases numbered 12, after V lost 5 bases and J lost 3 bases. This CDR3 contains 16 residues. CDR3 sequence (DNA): TGTGCCAGCAGCCCTAGGGGGCTGGGACGAGACACTGAAGCTTTCTTT. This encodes CASSPRGLGRDTEAFF.

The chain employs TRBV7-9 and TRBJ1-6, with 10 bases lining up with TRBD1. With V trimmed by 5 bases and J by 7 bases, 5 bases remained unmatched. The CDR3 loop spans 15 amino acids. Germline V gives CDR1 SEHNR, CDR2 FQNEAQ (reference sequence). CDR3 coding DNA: TGTGCCAGCAGCCACGGACAGGGGGTGAATTCACCCCTCCACTTT. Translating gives CASSHGQGVNSPLHF.

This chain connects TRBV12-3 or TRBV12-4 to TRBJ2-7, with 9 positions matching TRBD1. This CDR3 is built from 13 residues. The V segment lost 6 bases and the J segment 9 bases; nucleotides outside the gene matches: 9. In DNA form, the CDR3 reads TGTGCCAGCAGCGTCGACAGGGGGGTGGGGCAGTACTTC. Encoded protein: CASSVDRGVGQYF.

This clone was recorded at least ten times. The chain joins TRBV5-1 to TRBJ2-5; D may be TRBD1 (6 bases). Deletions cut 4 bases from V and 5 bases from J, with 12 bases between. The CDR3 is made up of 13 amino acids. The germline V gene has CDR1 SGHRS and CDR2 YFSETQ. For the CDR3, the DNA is TGCGCCAGCAGCGCCGCTCAGGGGGAGACCCAGTACTTC. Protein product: CASSAAQGETQYF.

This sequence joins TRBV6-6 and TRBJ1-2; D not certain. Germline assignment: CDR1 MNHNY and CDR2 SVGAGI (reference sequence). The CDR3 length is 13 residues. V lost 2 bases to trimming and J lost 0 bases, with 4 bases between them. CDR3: CASSYDSNYGYTF. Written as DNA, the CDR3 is TGTGCCAGCAGTTACGATTCTAACTATGGCTACACCTTC.

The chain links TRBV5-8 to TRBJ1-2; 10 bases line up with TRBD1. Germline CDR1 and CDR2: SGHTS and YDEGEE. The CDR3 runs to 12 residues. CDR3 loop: CAPGTGVLGYTF. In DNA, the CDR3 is TGTGCTCCCGGGACAGGGGTTTTAGGCTACACCTTC.

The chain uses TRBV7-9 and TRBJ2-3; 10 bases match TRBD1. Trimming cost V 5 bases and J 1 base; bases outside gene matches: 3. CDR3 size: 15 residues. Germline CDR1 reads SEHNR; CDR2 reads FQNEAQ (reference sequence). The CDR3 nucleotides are TGTGCCAGCAGCCCGGGACAGGGGCGCACAGATACGCAGTATTTT. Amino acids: CASSPGQGRTDTQYF.

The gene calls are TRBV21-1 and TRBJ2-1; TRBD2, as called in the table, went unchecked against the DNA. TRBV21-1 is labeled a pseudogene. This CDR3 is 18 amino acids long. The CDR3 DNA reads TGTGCCAGCAGCAAAGAAACTAGCGGGAGGGCCTGTCTCAATGAGCAGTTCTTC. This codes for CASSKETSGRACLNEQFF.

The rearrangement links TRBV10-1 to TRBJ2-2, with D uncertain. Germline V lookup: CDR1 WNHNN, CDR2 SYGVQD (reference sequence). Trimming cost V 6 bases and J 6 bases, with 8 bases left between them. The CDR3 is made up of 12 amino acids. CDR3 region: CASRAVAGELFF. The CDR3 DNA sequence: TGCGCCAGCAGGGCCGTGGCCGGGGAGCTGTTTTTT.

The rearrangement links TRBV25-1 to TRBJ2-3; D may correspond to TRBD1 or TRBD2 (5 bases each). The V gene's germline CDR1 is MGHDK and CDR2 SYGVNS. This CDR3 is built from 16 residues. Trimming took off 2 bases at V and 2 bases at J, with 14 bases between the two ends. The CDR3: CASSEGTRRFTDTQYF. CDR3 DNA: TGTGCCAGCAGTGAAGGGACCAGAAGATTCACAGATACGCAGTATTTT. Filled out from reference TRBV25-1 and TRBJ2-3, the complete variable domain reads EADIYQTPRYLVIGTGKKITLECSQTMGHDKMYWYQQDPGMELHLIHYSYGVNSTEKGDLSSESTVSRIRTEHFPLTLESARPSHTSQYLCASSEGTRRFTDTQYFGPGTRLTVL.